This TCR beta chain was profiled in a study of blood T cells in healthy people across ages. V trimming: 5 bases; J trimming: 0 bases; junction bases outside the gene matches: 6. CDR1 MGHRA and CDR2 YSYEKL come from the germline V gene. This CDR3 spans 16 amino acids. Together with a sample-barcoded 5' primer, a J-beta primer mix was included in a second PCR lasting roughly 6 to 12 cycles. TCRdb reprocessed the 5' RACE reads with MiXCR, giving one entry per CDR3 protein. This sample carries about 1.4 million distinct CDR3 sequences, roughly 59% of them seen once, and the ten largest clones take 5.5% to 8%. This clonotype was counted once.

The V gene is TRBV4-1, the J gene TRBJ2-2; 7 bases line up with TRBD1. The sample was blood. This clonotype was obtained from a man aged 18 to 29 in good health. This CDR3 reads CASSIQGSANTGELFF. The CDR3 DNA sequence: TGCGCCAGCAGCATACAGGGGTCGGCGAACACCGGGGAGCTGTTTTTT.